Reported below is one TCR beta chain. This sample was included in a study of control samples from healthy donors and cancer patients. CDR3 length equals 14 residues. V lost 5 bases, J lost 4 bases, and 5 bases stayed unmatched. Germline V gives CDR1 MNHEY, CDR2 SMNVEV (reference sequence). Clones were read by immunoSEQ multiplex PCR, and TCRdb kept only the in-frame ones, dropping some. Among about 110,000 clones listed, roughly four fifths were seen once. The sample comprised blood. This rearrangement joins TRBV27 to TRBJ2-3; 8 bases match TRBD2. This sequence originates from a man aged 18 to 30 in good health. CDR3 DNA sequence: TGTGCCAGCAGTAGCCCGGGGGGGGCAGATACGCAGTATTTT. This codes for CASSSPGGADTQYF.